This T cell receptor (beta chain) was sequenced for a study of beta chain features in type 1 diabetes. General study findings and limits: Within the patient group, naive, central memory and Treg TCRB repertoires appeared more similar to each other than within healthy donors.

What was sequenced were expressed TCRB transcripts, since all of the isolated RNA had been reverse transcribed. The protocol was immunoSEQ multiplex PCR, while the TCRdb copy is restricted to in-frame clones and leaves out a portion. The repertoire holds about 620,000 clones, with 15% to 19% as singletons. Post-sort purity exceeded 98% for all sorted populations. To note about this clone: No antigen is known for it.

The sequence was collected from a man between 18 and 29 years old in good health. The sample was naive CD4+ T cells from blood.

The CDR3 loop is CASSPRMGSGHGDTQYF. The CDR3 bases are TGTGCCAGCAGCCCCCGTATGGGCTCAGGTCATGGAGATACGCAGTATTTT. The gene calls are TRBV11-3 and TRBJ2-3; D is undetermined. Between the trimmed V and J ends, which lost 5 bases and 5 bases, there was a span of 23 bases. Germline CDR1 SGHNT, CDR2 YENEEA. This CDR3 has 17 amino acids.